The 10 T cell receptor beta chains listed next were all sequenced from one sample in a study of post-analysis software for immune sequencing data. Study findings and constraints: The five TRBV segments detected at higher frequency in patients than in controls included TRBV5-6, TRBV5-1 and TRBV20-1.

Unique molecular identifiers were present in the TCR beta cDNA libraries. In TCRdb, the PCR reads were re-called with MiXCR into one record per CDR3 protein. In the table there are some 890,000 distinct CDR3 sequences, approximately 50% of which are singletons. Which antigens these TCRs recognize remains unknown. The sample comprised blood. The receptor source for this set is a girl aged 10-17 years with multiple sclerosis.

CDR3 sequence: CASSFGRPYEQYF. CDR3 coding DNA: TGTGCCAGCAGCTTCGGCAGACCGTACGAGCAGTACTTC. The V gene is TRBV7-2, the J gene TRBJ2-7; D is unresolved. The V and J ends lost 3 bases and 4 bases respectively, with 10 bases between them. CDR1 is SGHTA, CDR2 FQGNSA, per germline. The CDR3 spans 13 residues.

The chain has TRBV21-1 and TRBJ2-1. TRBV21-1 is a pseudogene segment. The CDR3 runs 13 residues. The CDR3 DNA follows: TGTGCCAGCAGCCATAGACTTACAATGAGCAGGTTCTTC. Translation: CASSHRLTMSRFF.

This chain uses TRBV5-5 with TRBJ2-7; D may be TRBD1 (5 bases). With 0 bases removed from V and 3 bases from J, the gap between germline ends came to 10 bases. CDR1 and CDR2 from the germline V gene are SGHKS and YYEKEE (reference sequence). This CDR3 has 14 amino acids. The DNA of the CDR3 is TGTGCCAGCAGCTTGGGACAGACCAACTACGAGCAGTACTTC. Protein sequence: CASSLGQTNYEQYF.

J is TRBJ1-2 and V is TRBV6-1, with 8 positions matching TRBD1. Germline trimming cut 4 bases from V and 6 bases from J; bases unmatched to any gene: 10. Germline V gene sequence: CDR1 MNHNS, CDR2 SASEGT. This CDR3 comprises 15 residues. For the CDR3, the DNA is TGTGCCAGCAGTGCCAAGCCGACAGGGGCGGATGGCTACACCTTC. It yields the protein CASSAKPTGADGYTF.

This clonotype has a handful of counts. The gene calls are TRBV12-3 or TRBV12-4 and TRBJ2-5, with TRBD2 matching 9 bases. V was clipped by 1 base and J by 4 bases; unmatched bases: 7. CDR3 length equals 16 residues. CDR3 nucleotides: TGTGCCAGCAGTTTAGGCGTTAGCGGGAGTATAGAGACCCAGTACTTC. Its translation is CASSLGVSGSIETQYF.

This rearrangement joins TRBV20-1 to TRBJ2-4; D remains unclear. This CDR3 spans 13 amino acids. The V end lost 5 bases, the J end lost 0 bases, and 8 bases lay between the germline ends. Germline CDR1 DFQATT, CDR2 SNEGSKA (reference sequence). The CDR3 DNA is TGCAGTGCTTTAGGGATAGCCAAAAACATTCAGTACTTC. The encoded protein is CSALGIAKNIQYF.

This chain joins TRBV20-1 and TRBJ1-1, with D possibly being TRBD1 (5 bases). The CDR3 spans 15 residues. The V gene lost 5 bases and the J gene lost 2 bases, with 18 bases spanning the gap. CDR1 and CDR2 from the germline V gene are DFQATT and SNEGSKA (reference sequence). In DNA, the CDR3 is TGCAGTGCTTATATATCCCGGGACTCTAACACTGAAGCTTTCTTT. This translates into CSAYISRDSNTEAFF.

J is TRBJ2-3 and V is TRBV6-5, with 12 bases fitting TRBD2. Germline lookup yields CDR1 MNHEY and CDR2 SVGAGI. This CDR3 spans 17 amino acids. V was clipped by 2 bases and J by 3 bases; unmatched bases: 6. The CDR3 reads CASSYDIGTSGTDTQYF. CDR3 sequence (DNA): TGTGCCAGCAGTTACGATATAGGGACTAGCGGGACAGATACGCAGTATTTT.

The chain is built from TRBV7-9 and TRBJ1-2; D possibly corresponds to TRBD1 (5 bases). The CDR3 is 15 amino acids. CDR1 is SEHNR and CDR2 is FQNEAQ in the germline V gene (reference sequence). Trimming pared 5 bases from V and 9 bases from J, leaving 22 bases between. CDR3 DNA sequence: TGTGCCAGCAGCCCATCCACGGCAGGGTGGAGAAGCTACACCTTC. This gives the protein CASSPSTAGWRSYTF.

This clonotype has more than one count but fewer than ten. The chain employs TRBV5-1 and TRBJ2-4, with 10 positions matching TRBD2. The CDR3 extends over 15 amino acids. V lost 4 bases, J lost 7 bases, and 8 bases stayed unmatched. The V gene's germline CDR1 is SGHRS and CDR2 YFSETQ. The DNA of the CDR3 is TGCGCCAGCAGCCCCCGTAGCGGGGGGATCAACATTCAGTACTTC. Its translation is CASSPRSGGINIQYF.